The subject of this entry is one T cell receptor (beta chain). Its antigen is currently unknown. The data were obtained in a study of shared clonotypes between healthy human individuals. General study points: The sharing of roughly 5% of naive CD4 clonotypes was seen across several donors. Naive subsets generally exceeded memory subsets in estimated richness.

The CDR3 runs to 17 residues. CDR1 is SEHNR and CDR2 is FQNEAQ in the germline V gene (reference sequence). Between the trimmed V and J ends, which lost 4 bases and 2 bases, there was a span of 18 bases. Per the authors' pipeline: Junction-only immunoSEQ data arrived without quality scores, meaning filtering differed. The table came from immunoSEQ multiplex PCR; TCRdb's copy has only in-frame clones and leaves some out. V, J and clone size are taken as reported in that table, and D and trimming were inferred from the DNA itself. This sample has 1 million to 1.3 million clones; more than 75% occur once, and the top ten carry roughly 0.61%. Healthy HIV-negative adults without recent acute infections or vaccinations served as donors.

The source of this sequence is a man younger than 30 in good health. Some clones in this sample may be carry-over from other donors' samples. The source material was memory CD4+ T cells from PBMCs. Documented subset: CD45RA-negative fraction. This sequence joins TRBV7-9 and TRBJ2-1; D is perhaps TRBD1 (7 bases). This CDR3 is CASSSAEGGGAYNEQFF. In nucleotides, the CDR3 is TGTGCCAGCAGCTCGGCCGAAGGGGGCGGGGCCTACAATGAGCAGTTCTTC.